This T cell receptor (beta chain) was identified in a study of cytomegalovirus exposure and HLA in healthy donors. Germline assignment: CDR1 ENHRY and CDR2 SYGVKD. V dropped 4 bases and J dropped 2; count of bases not matched to a gene: 7. The CDR3 totals 15 residues. A remark on this clone: Its antigen is still unknown.

General observations from the study: It was 150 or so TCR beta chains that were listed as cytomegalovirus-associated. According to reports, the classifier identified cytomegalovirus status with high specificity and sensitivity.

Primers for the PCR totalled 60 Vbeta and 13 Jbeta. Clones were read by immunoSEQ multiplex PCR, and TCRdb kept only the in-frame ones, dropping some. In the table there are approximately 180,000 clones, approximately 80% of which are singletons. The V and J genes are TRBV10-3 and TRBJ2-7; 8 nucleotides line up with TRBD2. This sequence was found in a woman between 18 and 30 years old in good health and CMV-seronegative. The sequenced sample consisted of PBMCs. CDR3 loop: CAISVAGHQTYEQYF. In DNA form, the CDR3 reads TGTGCCATCAGTGTAGCGGGACACCAGACCTACGAGCAGTACTTC.